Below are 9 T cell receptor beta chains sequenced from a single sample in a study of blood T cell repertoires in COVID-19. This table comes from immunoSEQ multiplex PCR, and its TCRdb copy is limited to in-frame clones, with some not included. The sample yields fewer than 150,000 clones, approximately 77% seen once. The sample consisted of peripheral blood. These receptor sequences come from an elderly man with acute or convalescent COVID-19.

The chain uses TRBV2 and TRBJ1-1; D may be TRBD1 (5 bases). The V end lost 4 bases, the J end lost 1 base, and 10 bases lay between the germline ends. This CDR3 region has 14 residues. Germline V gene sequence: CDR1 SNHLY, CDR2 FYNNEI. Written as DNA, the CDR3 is TGTGCCAGCAGTGTAGGTACAGGGAACACTGAAGCTTTCTTT. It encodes CASSVGTGNTEAFF. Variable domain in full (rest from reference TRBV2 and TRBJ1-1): EPEVTQTPSHQVTQMGQEVILRCVPISNHLYFYWYRQILGQKVEFLVSFYNNEISEKSEIFDDQFSVERPDGSNFTLKIRSTKLEDSAMYFCASSVGTGNTEAFFGQGTRLTVV.

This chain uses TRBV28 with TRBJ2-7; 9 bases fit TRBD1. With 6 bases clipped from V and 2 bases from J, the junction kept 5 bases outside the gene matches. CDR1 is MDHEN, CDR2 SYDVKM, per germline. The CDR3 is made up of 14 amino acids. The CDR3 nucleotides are TGTGCCAGCAGCCGGGGGGACAGGGCCTACGAGCAGTACTTC. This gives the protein CASSRGDRAYEQYF.

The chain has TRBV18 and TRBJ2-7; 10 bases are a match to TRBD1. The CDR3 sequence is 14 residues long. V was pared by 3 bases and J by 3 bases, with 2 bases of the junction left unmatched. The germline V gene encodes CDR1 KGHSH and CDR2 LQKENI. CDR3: CASSPGTGDYEQYF. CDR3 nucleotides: TGTGCCAGCTCACCGGGGACAGGGGACTACGAGCAGTACTTC. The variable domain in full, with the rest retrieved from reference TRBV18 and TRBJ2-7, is NAGVMQNPRHLVRRRGQEARLRCSPMKGHSHVYWYRQLPEEGLKFMVYLQKENIIDESGMPKERFSAEFPKEGPSILRIQQVVRGDSAAYFCASSPGTGDYEQYFGPGTRLTVT.

The CDR3 is CASSPSSLQGIANEQYF. The CDR3 DNA is TGTGCCAGCAGCCCATCCAGCCTACAGGGGATAGCAAACGAGCAGTACTTC. The chain recombines TRBV4-2 with TRBJ2-7; TRBD1 aligns across 7 bases. Germline V gene data show CDR1 as LGHNA and CDR2 as YNFKEQ. V was clipped by 4 bases and J by 5 bases; unmatched bases: 17. This CDR3 comprises 17 residues.

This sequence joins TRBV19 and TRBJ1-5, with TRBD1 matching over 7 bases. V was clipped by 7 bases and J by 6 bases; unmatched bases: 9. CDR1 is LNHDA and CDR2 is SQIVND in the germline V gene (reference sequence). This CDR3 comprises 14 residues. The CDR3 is CASTPQGTGQPQHF. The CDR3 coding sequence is TGTGCCAGTACCCCACAGGGGACCGGTCAGCCCCAGCATTTT. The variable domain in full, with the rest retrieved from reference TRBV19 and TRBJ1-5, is DGGITQSPKYLFRKEGQNVTLSCEQNLNHDAMYWYRQDPGQGLRLIYYSQIVNDFQKGDIAEGYSVSREKKESFPLTVTSAQKNPTAFYLCASTPQGTGQPQHFGDGTRLSIL.

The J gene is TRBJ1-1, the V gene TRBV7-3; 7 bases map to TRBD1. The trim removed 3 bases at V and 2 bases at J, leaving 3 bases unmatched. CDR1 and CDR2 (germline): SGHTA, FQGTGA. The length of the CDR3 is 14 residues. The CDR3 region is CASSLEGANTEAFF. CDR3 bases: TGTGCCAGCAGCTTGGAGGGGGCTAACACTGAAGCTTTCTTT. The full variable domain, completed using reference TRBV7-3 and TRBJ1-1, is GAGVSQTPSNKVTEKGKYVELRCDPISGHTALYWYRQSLGQGPEFLIYFQGTGAADDSGLPNDRFFAVRPEGSVSTLKIQRTERGDSAVYLCASSLEGANTEAFFGQGTRLTVV.

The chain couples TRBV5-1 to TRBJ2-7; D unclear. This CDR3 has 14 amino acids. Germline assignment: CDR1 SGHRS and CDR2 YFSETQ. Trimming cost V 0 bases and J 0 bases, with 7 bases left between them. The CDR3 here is CASSLAPSSYEQYF. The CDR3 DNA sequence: TGCGCCAGCAGCTTGGCCCCGTCCTCCTACGAGCAGTACTTC.

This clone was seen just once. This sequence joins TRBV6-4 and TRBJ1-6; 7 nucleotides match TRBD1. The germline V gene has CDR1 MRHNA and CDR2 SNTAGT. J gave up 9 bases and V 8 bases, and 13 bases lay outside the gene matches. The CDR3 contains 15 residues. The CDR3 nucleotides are TGTGCCAGCTTTCACCGGACAGGCGTAAGTTCACCCCTCCACTTT. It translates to CASFHRTGVSSPLHF.

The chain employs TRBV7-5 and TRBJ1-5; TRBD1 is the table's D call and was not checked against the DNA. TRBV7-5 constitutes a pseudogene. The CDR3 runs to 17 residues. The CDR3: CARSLALRVAGLQPQHF. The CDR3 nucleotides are TGTGCCAGAAGCTTAGCTTTACGGGTGGCAGGGCTTCAGCCCCAGCATTTT.